These 11 T cell receptor beta chains share one sample of origin, sequenced in a study of blood T cell repertoires in COVID-19 (dated by TCRdb to about 2020). The library relied on the immunoSEQ multiplex PCR assay. TCRdb holds this immuneACCESS table with in-frame rearrangements only. Some clones are missing; in checked studies, unresolved V genes explain under half, and the rest has no known cause. A total of about 240,000 clones appear in this sample, about nine tenths of them only once. The top ten clonotypes cover 2.5% to 3% of the sample. Sequencing was done on a sample of PBMCs or T cells enriched from blood (not recorded which). The receptors were gathered from a young woman with acute COVID-19.

The chain combines TRBV6-5 with TRBJ1-5, with 10 nucleotides matching TRBD1. The germline CDR1 and CDR2 sequences are MNHEY and SVGAGI. The V gene end was trimmed by 7 bases and the J gene end by 1 base; junction bases not matched to a gene: 4. The CDR3 contains 15 residues. The CDR3: CASKGQGSSNQPQHF. In DNA form, the CDR3 reads TGTGCCAGCAAGGGACAGGGGTCCAGCAATCAGCCCCAGCATTTT.

This clone was detected a few times. The V call is TRBV5-6, the J call TRBJ1-2, with no clear D. This CDR3 comprises 13 residues. CDR1 SGHDT and CDR2 YYEEEE come from the germline V gene. V was pared by 0 bases and J by 9 bases, with 12 bases between. CDR3 in DNA: TGTGCCAGCAGCTTGGCCGGGGTTGGACGCTACACCTTC. It codes for CASSLAGVGRYTF.

The V and J genes are TRBV7-9 and TRBJ2-7, with TRBD1 matching 7 bases. Germline values: CDR1 SEHNR, CDR2 FQNEAQ (reference sequence). Trimming removed 8 bases from V and 2 bases from J; junction bases left unmatched: 9. CDR3 length: 14 residues. The CDR3 protein is CASEGGIDPYEQYF. The CDR3 nucleotides read TGTGCCAGCGAAGGGGGCATCGATCCCTACGAGCAGTACTTC. The variable domain in full, completed from reference TRBV7-9 and TRBJ2-7, reads DTGVSQNPRHKITKRGQNVTFRCDPISEHNRLYWYRQTLGQGPEFLTYFQNEAQLEKSRLLSDRFSAERPKGSFSTLEIQRTEQGDSAMYLCASEGGIDPYEQYFGPGTRLTVT.

This chain joins TRBV5-1 and TRBJ1-2; D is perhaps TRBD1 (5 bases). V gave up 6 bases and J gave up 4 bases, with 25 bases separating them. Germline values: CDR1 SGHRS, CDR2 YFSETQ. The CDR3 consists of 17 residues. The CDR3: CASNPSPAGPEFYGYTF. Here the CDR3 DNA reads TGCGCCAGCAATCCTTCTCCGGCAGGGCCCGAGTTCTATGGCTACACCTTC.

V gene TRBV7-9 combines with J gene TRBJ2-7; maybe TRBD1 (5 bases). The V end was cut by 3 bases, the J end by 2 bases, with 17 bases between. The V gene's germline CDR1 is SEHNR and CDR2 FQNEAQ (reference sequence). The CDR3 is 16 residues long. CDR3 protein: CASSFAPSRVAYEQYF. In DNA form, the CDR3 reads TGTGCCAGCAGCTTCGCCCCCTCCAGGGTAGCCTACGAGCAGTACTTC.

V usage is TRBV3-1 (or the pseudogene TRBV3-2) and J usage is TRBJ2-5; TRBD1 aligns across 9 bases. The CDR3 is made up of 14 amino acids. The V and J ends lost 1 base and 6 bases, in that order; junction bases with no gene match: 3. Germline V gene sequence: CDR1 LGHDT, CDR2 YNNKEL (reference sequence). DNA of the CDR3: TGTGCCAGCAGCCAAGTACAGGGGGCAAAGACCCAGTACTTC. The encoded protein is CASSQVQGAKTQYF.

This chain uses TRBV7-2 with TRBJ2-1, with TRBD2 identical over 7 bases. V gave up 2 bases and J gave up 7 bases; unmatched junction bases: 5. The CDR3 is made up of 14 amino acids. Germline V gene data show CDR1 as SGHTA and CDR2 as FQGNSA. CDR3 sequence (DNA): TGTGCCAGCAGCTTACTAGCGGTCCTGAATGAGCAGTTCTTC. As protein: CASSLLAVLNEQFF.

The rearrangement links TRBV6-5 to TRBJ1-2; 7 bases are a match to TRBD1. After removal of 6 bases from V and 8 bases from J, the junction contained 6 bases not matched to a gene. Germline values: CDR1 MNHEY, CDR2 SVGAGI. The CDR3 covers 12 residues. This CDR3 is CASRRQGYGYTF. The CDR3 nucleotides are TGTGCCAGCAGACGACAGGGCTACGGCTACACCTTC.

V gene TRBV7-2 combines with J gene TRBJ1-5; D might be TRBD1 (5 bases). In germline, CDR1 is SGHTA, CDR2 FQGNSA. This CDR3 spans 15 amino acids. V shed 1 base and J shed 2 bases, with 9 bases lying between them. CDR3 in DNA: TGTGCCAGCAGCTTAGGGGGCGACGGCAATCAGCCCCAGCATTTT. Its translation: CASSLGGDGNQPQHF. The full variable domain, completed using reference TRBV7-2 and TRBJ1-5, is GAGVSQSPSNKVTEKGKDVELRCDPISGHTALYWYRQSLGQGLEFLIYFQGNSAPDKSGLPSDRFSAERTGGSVSTLTIQRTQQEDSAVYLCASSLGGDGNQPQHFGDGTRLSIL.

The rearrangement uses TRBV5-1 and TRBJ2-2, with D maybe TRBD2 (6 bases). V was pared by 4 bases and J by 0 bases, with 10 bases between. This CDR3 contains 15 residues. CDR1 is SGHRS and CDR2 is YFSETQ in the germline V gene. As DNA, the CDR3 is TGCGCCAGCAGCGGGGGGACTCCGAACACCGGGGAGCTGTTTTTT. The encoded protein is CASSGGTPNTGELFF. Combining the CDR3 with reference TRBV5-1 and TRBJ2-2 gives the whole variable domain KAGVTQTPRYLIKTRGQQVTLSCSPISGHRSVSWYQQTPGQGLQFLFEYFSETQRNKGNFPGRFSGRQFSNSRSEMNVSTLELGDSALYLCASSGGTPNTGELFFGEGSRLTVL.

This clone was counted a few times. The V and J genes are TRBV5-4 and TRBJ1-1; D remains ambiguous. This CDR3 region has 12 residues. Between the trimmed V and J ends, which lost 2 bases and 6 bases, there was a span of 8 bases. In germline, CDR1 is SGHNT, CDR2 YYREEE (reference sequence). CDR3 in amino acids: CASSLVDSEAFF. CDR3 sequence (DNA): TGTGCCAGCAGCTTAGTAGACTCTGAAGCTTTCTTT.